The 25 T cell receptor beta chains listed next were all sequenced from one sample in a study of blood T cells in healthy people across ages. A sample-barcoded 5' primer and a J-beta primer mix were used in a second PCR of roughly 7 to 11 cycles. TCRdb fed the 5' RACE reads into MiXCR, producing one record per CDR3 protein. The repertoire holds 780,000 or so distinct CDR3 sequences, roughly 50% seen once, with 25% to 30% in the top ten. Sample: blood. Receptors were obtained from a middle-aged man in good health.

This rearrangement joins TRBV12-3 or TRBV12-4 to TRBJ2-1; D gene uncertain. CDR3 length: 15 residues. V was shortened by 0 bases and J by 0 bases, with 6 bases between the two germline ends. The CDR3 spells CASSLAQSSYNEQFF. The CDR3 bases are TGTGCCAGCAGTTTAGCTCAGAGCTCCTACAATGAGCAGTTCTTC.

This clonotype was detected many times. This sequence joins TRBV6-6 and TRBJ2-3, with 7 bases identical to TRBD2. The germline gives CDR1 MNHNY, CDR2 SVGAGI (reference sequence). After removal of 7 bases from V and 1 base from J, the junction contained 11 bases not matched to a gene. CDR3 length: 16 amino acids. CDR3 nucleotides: TGTGCCAGCAACTTAGGGGAGGGATGGGGCACAGATACGCAGTATTTT. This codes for CASNLGEGWGTDTQYF.

CDR3 sequence reads: CASSLEGNYEQYF. The CDR3 DNA sequence: TGTGCCAGCAGTTTAGAGGGAAACTACGAGCAGTACTTC. V and J are TRBV12-3 or TRBV12-4 and TRBJ2-7; no clear D. This CDR3 region has 13 residues. The V end lost 1 base, the J end lost 3 bases, and 7 bases lay between the germline ends.

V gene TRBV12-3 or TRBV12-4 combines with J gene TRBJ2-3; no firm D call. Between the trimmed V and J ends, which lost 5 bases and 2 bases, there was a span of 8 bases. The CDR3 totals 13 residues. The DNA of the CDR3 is TGTGCCAGCAGTCCGAGCTACACAGATACGCAGTATTTT. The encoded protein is CASSPSYTDTQYF.

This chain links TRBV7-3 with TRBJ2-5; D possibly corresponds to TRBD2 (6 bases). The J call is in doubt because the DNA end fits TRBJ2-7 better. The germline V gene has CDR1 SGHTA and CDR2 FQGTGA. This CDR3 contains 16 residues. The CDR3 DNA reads TGTGCCAGCAGCTTACGGCCGGGACTTAAAGCCTACGAGCAGTACTTC. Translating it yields CASSLRPGLKAYEQYF.

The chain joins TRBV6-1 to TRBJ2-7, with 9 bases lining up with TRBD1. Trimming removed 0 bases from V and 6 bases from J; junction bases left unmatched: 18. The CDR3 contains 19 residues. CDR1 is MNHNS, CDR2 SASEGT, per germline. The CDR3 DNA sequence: TGTGCCAGCAGTGAAGCGCAAAAATGGGACAGGGCTTTCCGTCGCGAGCAGTACTTC. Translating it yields CASSEAQKWDRAFRREQYF.

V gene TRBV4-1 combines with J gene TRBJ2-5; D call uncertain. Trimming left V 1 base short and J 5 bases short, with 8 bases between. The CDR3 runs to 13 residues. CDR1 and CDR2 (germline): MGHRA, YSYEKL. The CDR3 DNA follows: TGCGCCAGCAGCCAAGGACTGGGGGAGACCCAGTACTTC. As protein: CASSQGLGETQYF.

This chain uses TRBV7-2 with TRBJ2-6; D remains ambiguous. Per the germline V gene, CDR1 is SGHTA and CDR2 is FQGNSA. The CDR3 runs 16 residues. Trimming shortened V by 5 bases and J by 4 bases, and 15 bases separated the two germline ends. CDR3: CASSVGTTLGANVLTF. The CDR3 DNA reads TGTGCCAGCAGCGTCGGTACCACTCTGGGGGCCAACGTCCTGACTTTC.

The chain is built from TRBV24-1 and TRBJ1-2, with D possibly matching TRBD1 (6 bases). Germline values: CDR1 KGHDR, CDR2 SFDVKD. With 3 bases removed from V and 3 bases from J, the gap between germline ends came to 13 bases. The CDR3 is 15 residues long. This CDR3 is CATSDHRVMDYGYTF. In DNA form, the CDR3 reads TGTGCCACCAGTGATCACAGGGTAATGGACTATGGCTACACCTTC.

CDR3 in DNA: TGTGCCAGCAGCTTAGATTTTGAGCAGTACTTC. This encodes CASSLDFEQYF. The chain recombines TRBV11-2 with TRBJ2-7; D gene uncertain. Germline values: CDR1 SGHAT, CDR2 FQNNGV. The CDR3 spans 11 residues. V lost 0 bases and J 7 bases, leaving 4 bases between the germline ends.

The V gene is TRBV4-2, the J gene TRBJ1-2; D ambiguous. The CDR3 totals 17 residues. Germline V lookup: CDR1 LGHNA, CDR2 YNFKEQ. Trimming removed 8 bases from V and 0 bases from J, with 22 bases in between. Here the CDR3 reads CASCRLLGPNTNYGYTF. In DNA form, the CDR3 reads TGTGCCAGCTGCCGCCTCCTCGGACCAAATACTAACTATGGCTACACCTTC.

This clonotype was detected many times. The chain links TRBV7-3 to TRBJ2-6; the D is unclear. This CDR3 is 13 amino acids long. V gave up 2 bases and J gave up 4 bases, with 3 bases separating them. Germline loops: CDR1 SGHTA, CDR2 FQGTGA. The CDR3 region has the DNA TGTGCCAGCAGCTTACCCGGGGCCAACGTCCTGACTTTC. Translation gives CASSLPGANVLTF.

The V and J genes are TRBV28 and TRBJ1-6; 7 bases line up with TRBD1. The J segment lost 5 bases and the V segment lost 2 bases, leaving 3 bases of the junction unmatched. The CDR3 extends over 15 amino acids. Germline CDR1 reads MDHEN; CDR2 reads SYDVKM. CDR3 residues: CASSLITGDNSPLHF. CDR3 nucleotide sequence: TGTGCCAGCAGTTTAATAACAGGGGATAATTCACCCCTCCACTTT.

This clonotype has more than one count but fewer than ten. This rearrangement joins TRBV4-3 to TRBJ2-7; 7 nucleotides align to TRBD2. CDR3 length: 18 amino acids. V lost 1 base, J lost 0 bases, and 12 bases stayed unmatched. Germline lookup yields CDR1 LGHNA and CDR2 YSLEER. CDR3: CASSQGLPLAVRSYEQYF. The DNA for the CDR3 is TGCGCCAGCAGCCAAGGCCTTCCGCTAGCGGTTCGCTCCTACGAGCAGTACTTC.

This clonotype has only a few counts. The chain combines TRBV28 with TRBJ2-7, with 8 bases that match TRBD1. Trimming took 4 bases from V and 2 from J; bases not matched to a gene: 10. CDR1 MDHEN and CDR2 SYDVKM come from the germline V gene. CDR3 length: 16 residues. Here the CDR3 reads CASSSNGQGVAYEQYF. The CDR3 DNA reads TGTGCCAGCAGTTCAAACGGACAGGGCGTCGCCTACGAGCAGTACTTC.

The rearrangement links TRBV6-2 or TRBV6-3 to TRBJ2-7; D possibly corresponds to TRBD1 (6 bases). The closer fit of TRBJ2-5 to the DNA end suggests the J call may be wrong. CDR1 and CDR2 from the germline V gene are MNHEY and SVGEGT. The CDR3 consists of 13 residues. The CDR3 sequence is CASSGGARETQYF. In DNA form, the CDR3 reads TGTGCCAGCAGTGGGGGCGCGAGGGAGACCCAGTACTTC.

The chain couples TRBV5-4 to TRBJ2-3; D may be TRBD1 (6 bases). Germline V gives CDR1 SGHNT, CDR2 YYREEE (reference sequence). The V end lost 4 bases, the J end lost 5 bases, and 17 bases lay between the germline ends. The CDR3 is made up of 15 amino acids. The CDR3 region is CASSGNMGAGDTQYF. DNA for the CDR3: TGTGCCAGCAGCGGGAATATGGGGGCCGGAGATACGCAGTATTTT.

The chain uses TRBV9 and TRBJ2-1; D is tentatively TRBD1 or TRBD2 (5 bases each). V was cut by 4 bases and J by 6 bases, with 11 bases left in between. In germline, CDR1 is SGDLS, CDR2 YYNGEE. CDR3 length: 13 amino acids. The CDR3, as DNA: TGTGCCAGCAGCCCAGCTGGGGGCAATGAGCAGTTCTTC. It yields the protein CASSPAGGNEQFF.

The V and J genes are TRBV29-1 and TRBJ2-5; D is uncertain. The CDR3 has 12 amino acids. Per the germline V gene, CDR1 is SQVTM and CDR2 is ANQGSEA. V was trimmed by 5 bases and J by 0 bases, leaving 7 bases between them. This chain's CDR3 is CSVTQNQETQYF. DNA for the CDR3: TGCAGCGTTACCCAGAACCAAGAGACCCAGTACTTC.

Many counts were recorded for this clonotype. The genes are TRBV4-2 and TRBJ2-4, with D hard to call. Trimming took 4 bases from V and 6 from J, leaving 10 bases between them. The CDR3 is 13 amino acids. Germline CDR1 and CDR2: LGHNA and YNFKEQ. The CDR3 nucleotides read TGTGCCAGCAGCCCGTCACAGACAAACATTCAGTACTTC. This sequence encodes CASSPSQTNIQYF.

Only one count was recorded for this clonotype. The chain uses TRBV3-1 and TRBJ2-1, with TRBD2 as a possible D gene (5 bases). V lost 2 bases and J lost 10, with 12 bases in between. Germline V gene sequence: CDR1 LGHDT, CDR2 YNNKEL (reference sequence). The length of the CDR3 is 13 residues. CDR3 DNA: TGTGCCAGCAGCCAACGGGGTTCCTACGAGCAGTTCTTC. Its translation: CASSQRGSYEQFF.

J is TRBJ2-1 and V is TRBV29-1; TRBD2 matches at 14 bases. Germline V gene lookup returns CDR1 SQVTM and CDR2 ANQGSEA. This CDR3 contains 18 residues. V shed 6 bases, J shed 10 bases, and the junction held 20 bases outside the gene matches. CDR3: CSVTTSGRAGRGSTEQFF. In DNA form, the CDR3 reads TGCAGCGTGACGACTAGCGGGAGGGCCGGGAGAGGAAGCACCGAGCAGTTCTTC.

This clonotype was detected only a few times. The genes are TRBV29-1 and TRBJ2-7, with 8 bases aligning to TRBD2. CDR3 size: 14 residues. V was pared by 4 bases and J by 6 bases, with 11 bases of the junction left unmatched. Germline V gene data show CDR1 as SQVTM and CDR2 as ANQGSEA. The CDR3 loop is CSVASSGIPPEQYF. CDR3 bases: TGCAGCGTTGCGAGTAGCGGGATCCCCCCCGAGCAGTACTTC.

The CDR3 coding sequence is TGTGCCAGCAGTCCAAGTCAGGGTGTATACAATGAGCAGTTCTTC. It encodes CASSPSQGVYNEQFF. The genes are TRBV6-5 and TRBJ2-1, with a tentative D call TRBD1 (5 bases). The CDR3 covers 15 residues. Germline CDR1 MNHEY, CDR2 SVGAGI. Trimming cost V 5 bases and J 4 bases, with 15 bases left between them.

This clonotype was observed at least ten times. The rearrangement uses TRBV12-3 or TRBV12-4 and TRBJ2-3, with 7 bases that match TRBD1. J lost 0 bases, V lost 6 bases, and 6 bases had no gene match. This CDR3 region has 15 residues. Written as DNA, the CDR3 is TGTGCCAGCAGCTTGGGGACAGCTAGCACAGATACGCAGTATTTT. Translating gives CASSLGTASTDTQYF.